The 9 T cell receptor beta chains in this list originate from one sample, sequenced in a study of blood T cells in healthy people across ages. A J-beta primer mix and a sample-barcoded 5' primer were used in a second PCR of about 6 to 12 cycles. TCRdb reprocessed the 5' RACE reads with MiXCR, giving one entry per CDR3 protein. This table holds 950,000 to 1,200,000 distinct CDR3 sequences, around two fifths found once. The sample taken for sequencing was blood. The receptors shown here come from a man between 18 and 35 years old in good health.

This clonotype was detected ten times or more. The CDR3 DNA reads as TGCAGTGCTAGTGGTTTACAGAGCAATCAGCCCCAGCATTTT. Its protein product is CSASGLQSNQPQHF. The chain has TRBV20-1 and TRBJ1-5; unclear D gene. Germline-derived CDR1 and CDR2 are DFQATT and SNEGSKA (reference sequence). V lost 3 bases to trimming and J lost 1 base, with 10 bases between them. This CDR3 is built from 14 residues.

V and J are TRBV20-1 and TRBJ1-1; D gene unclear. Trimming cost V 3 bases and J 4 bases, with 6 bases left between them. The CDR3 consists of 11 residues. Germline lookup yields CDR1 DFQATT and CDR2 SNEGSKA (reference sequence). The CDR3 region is CSASLVTEAFF. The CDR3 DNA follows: TGCAGTGCTAGTTTGGTCACTGAAGCTTTCTTT.

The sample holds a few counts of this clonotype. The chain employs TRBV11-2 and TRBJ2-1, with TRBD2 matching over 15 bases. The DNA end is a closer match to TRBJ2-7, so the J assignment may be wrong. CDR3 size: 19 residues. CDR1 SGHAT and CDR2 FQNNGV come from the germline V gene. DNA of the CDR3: TGTGCCAGCAGCCGAACAGGGACTAGCGGGGGGAGCTCCTACAATGAGCAGTACTTC. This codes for CASSRTGTSGGSSYNEQYF.

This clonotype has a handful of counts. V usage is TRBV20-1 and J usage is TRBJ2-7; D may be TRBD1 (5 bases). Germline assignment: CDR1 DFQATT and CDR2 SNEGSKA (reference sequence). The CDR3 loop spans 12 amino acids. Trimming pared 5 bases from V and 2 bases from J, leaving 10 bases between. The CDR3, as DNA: TGCAGTGCTTATGGACAAACCTACGAGCAGTACTTC. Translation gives CSAYGQTYEQYF.

CDR3 bases: TGTGCCAGCAGTGAATGGCCGGGGTATAATTCACCCCTCCACTTT. Translating it yields CASSEWPGYNSPLHF. The rearrangement links TRBV25-1 to TRBJ1-6; D unresolved. The CDR3 contains 15 residues. Germline assignment: CDR1 MGHDK and CDR2 SYGVNS. Trimming pared 1 base from V and 4 bases from J, leaving 8 bases between. Together with reference TRBV25-1 and TRBJ1-6, the CDR3 gives the full variable domain: EADIYQTPRYLVIGTGKKITLECSQTMGHDKMYWYQQDPGMELHLIHYSYGVNSTEKGDLSSESTVSRIRTEHFPLTLESARPSHTSQYLCASSEWPGYNSPLHFGNGTRLTVT.

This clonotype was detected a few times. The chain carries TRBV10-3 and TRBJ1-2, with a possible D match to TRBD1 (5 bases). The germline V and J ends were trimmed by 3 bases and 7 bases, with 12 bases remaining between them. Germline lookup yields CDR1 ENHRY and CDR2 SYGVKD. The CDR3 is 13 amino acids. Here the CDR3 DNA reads TGTGCCATCAGTGATACTGGACAAAGTGGCTACACCTTC. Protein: CAISDTGQSGYTF.

CDR3 nucleotide sequence: TGCGCCAGCAGCCAGGGTCGAAAAGGAAGTACTAATGAAAAACTGTTTTTT. This encodes CASSQGRKGSTNEKLFF. The gene calls are TRBV4-1 and TRBJ1-4; D is uncertain. CDR3 length: 17 residues. V was pared by 3 bases and J by 2 bases, with 16 bases between. Germline assignment: CDR1 MGHRA and CDR2 YSYEKL.

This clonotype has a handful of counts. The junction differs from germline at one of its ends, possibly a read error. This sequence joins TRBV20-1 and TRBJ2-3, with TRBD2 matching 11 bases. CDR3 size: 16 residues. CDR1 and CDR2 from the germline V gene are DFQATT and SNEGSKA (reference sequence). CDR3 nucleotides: TGCAGTGCTAGCTCCGGGACTAGCGGCCCCACAGATACGCGGTATTTT. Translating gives CSASSGTSGPTDTRYF.

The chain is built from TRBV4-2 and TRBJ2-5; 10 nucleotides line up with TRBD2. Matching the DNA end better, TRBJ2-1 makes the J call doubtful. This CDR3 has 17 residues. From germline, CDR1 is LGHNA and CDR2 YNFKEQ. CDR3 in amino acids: CASSQLTSGWKQETQFF. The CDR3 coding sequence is TGTGCCAGCAGCCAATTGACTAGCGGGTGGAAACAAGAGACCCAGTTCTTC.